The present T cell receptor beta chain was sequenced within a study of blood T cell repertoires in COVID-19. This clone was observed a few times. Germline values: CDR1 SGHDN, CDR2 FVKESK. The CDR3 extends over 14 amino acids. The V and J ends lost 1 base and 3 bases, in that order; junction bases with no gene match: 3. The protocol was immunoSEQ multiplex PCR, while the TCRdb copy is restricted to in-frame clones and leaves out a portion. The sample includes 150,000 to 200,000 clones, approximately 80% of them seen just once. Symptom resolution, clearance, or two negative PCRs marked the recovered donors of Cohort 3.

Sequencing input: PBMCs or T cells enriched from blood (not recorded which). This TCR came from a man in his forties or fifties who had recovered from COVID-19. This chain links TRBV14 with TRBJ2-7, with 7 bases lining up with TRBD2. The CDR3 DNA reads as TGTGCCAGCAGCCAAGCTGGGACTATCTACGAGCAGTACTTC. Translating gives CASSQAGTIYEQYF.